These 26 T cell receptor beta chains were sequenced from one sample in a study of shared clonotypes between healthy human individuals. The table came from immunoSEQ multiplex PCR; TCRdb's copy has only in-frame clones and leaves some out. This table has hundreds of thousands of clones, roughly four fifths appearing once. Sequencing was done on a sample of PBMCs. These receptors originate from a woman aged 40 to 50 in good health. Some clones in this sample may be carry-over from other donors' samples.

The chain employs TRBV18 and TRBJ2-1; 8 bases are shared with TRBD2. The CDR3 is made up of 16 amino acids. Germline V CDR1 and CDR2: KGHSH, LQKENI. The V segment lost 1 base and the J segment 3 bases; nucleotides outside the gene matches: 5. CDR3 DNA: TGTGCCAGCTCACCACGGCAAGCGGGAGACTACAATGAGCAGTTCTTC. It yields the protein CASSPRQAGDYNEQFF.

The J gene is TRBJ2-7, the V gene TRBV28; TRBD1 matches 10 bases. Germline V gives CDR1 MDHEN, CDR2 SYDVKM. With V trimmed by 6 bases and J by 3 bases, 8 bases remained unmatched. CDR3 length: 15 residues. Here the CDR3 reads CASRTGTGALYEQYF. CDR3 DNA: TGTGCCAGCAGGACCGGGACAGGGGCCCTCTACGAGCAGTACTTC.

This clone was seen a few times. J is TRBJ2-5 and V is TRBV14; D remains unclear. Trimming pared 3 bases from V and 5 bases from J, leaving 19 bases between. Germline CDR1 is SGHDN and CDR2 is FVKESK. The CDR3 covers 16 residues. This CDR3 is CASSQIRTGPMETQYF. In DNA form, the CDR3 reads TGTGCCAGCAGCCAGATTCGTACTGGGCCGATGGAGACCCAGTACTTC. Full variable domain (outside the CDR3, taken from reference TRBV14 and TRBJ2-5): EAGVTQFPSHSVIEKGQTVTLRCDPISGHDNLYWYRRVMGKEIKFLLHFVKESKQDESGMPNNRFLAERTGGTYSTLKVQPAELEDSGVYFCASSQIRTGPMETQYFGPGTRLLVL.

In regard to this clone: Other DNA sequences in this sample translate to the same CDR3. The V call is TRBV19, the J call TRBJ1-1; D remains unclear. The CDR3 has 15 amino acids. V lost 2 bases, J lost 2 bases, and 12 bases lay in between. Germline-derived CDR1 and CDR2 are LNHDA and SQIVND (reference sequence). DNA of the CDR3: TGTGCCAGTAGTATATCGCCGACGGGAAACACTGAAGCTTTCTTT. Translated: CASSISPTGNTEAFF.

The genes are TRBV5-5 and TRBJ2-7; possibly TRBD1 or TRBD2 for D (5 bases each). The germline gives CDR1 SGHKS, CDR2 YYEKEE (reference sequence). The CDR3 is 12 residues long. V lost 6 bases and J lost 4, with 11 bases in between. This chain's CDR3 is CASNYGAYEQYF. CDR3 nucleotides: TGTGCCAGCAACTACGGGGCTTACGAGCAGTACTTC.

The rearrangement joins TRBV27 to TRBJ1-4; the D gene is possibly TRBD1 (6 bases). Germline V gene sequence: CDR1 MNHEY, CDR2 SMNVEV (reference sequence). The V and J ends lost 3 bases and 8 bases respectively, with 22 bases between them. CDR3 length: 17 residues. Written as DNA, the CDR3 is TGTGCCAGCAGTTTTAGGGGGGGCGCGTCGTACGGGGAAAAACTGTTTTTT. Amino acids: CASSFRGGASYGEKLFF. The full variable domain, its missing parts supplied by reference TRBV27 and TRBJ1-4, is EAQVTQNPRYLITVTGKKLTVTCSQNMNHEYMSWYRQDPGLGLRQIYYSMNVEVTDKGDVPEGYKVSRKEKRNFPLILESPSPNQTSLYFCASSFRGGASYGEKLFFGSGTQLSVL.

This chain uses TRBV19 with TRBJ2-7; D is unclear. Between the trimmed V and J ends, which lost 3 bases and 2 bases, there was a span of 14 bases. The CDR3 runs 15 residues. Looked up from germline, CDR1 is LNHDA and CDR2 is SQIVND (reference sequence). DNA of the CDR3: TGTGCCAGTAGTATCCCACGGACCGAGCCCTACGAGCAGTACTTC. It translates to CASSIPRTEPYEQYF.

This chain connects TRBV2 to TRBJ2-1; maybe TRBD2 (6 bases). Trimming left V 4 bases short and J 0 bases short, with 10 bases between. The CDR3 runs to 15 residues. Germline V gene lookup returns CDR1 SNHLY and CDR2 FYNNEI. Written as DNA, the CDR3 is TGTGCCAGCAGTGGTTCGACTAGCTCCTACAATGAGCAGTTCTTC. As protein: CASSGSTSSYNEQFF.

V and J are TRBV6-5 and TRBJ2-1; possible D gene TRBD2, 5 bases. Germline assignment: CDR1 MNHEY and CDR2 SVGAGI. CDR3 length: 13 residues. V lost 6 bases and J 10 bases, leaving 16 bases between the germline ends. The CDR3: CASSPTRSREQFF. The DNA for the CDR3 is TGTGCCAGCAGCCCTACTAGGTCTAGGGAGCAGTTCTTC.

The chain couples TRBV18 to TRBJ1-1; the D gene is possibly TRBD1 (5 bases). The CDR3 length is 15 residues. The germline V and J ends were trimmed by 0 bases and 4 bases, with 12 bases remaining between them. Germline CDR1 is KGHSH and CDR2 is LQKENI. CDR3 residues: CASSPPRPQGTEAFF. CDR3 sequence (DNA): TGTGCCAGCTCACCACCCCGTCCCCAGGGCACTGAAGCTTTCTTT.

In its sample, this clone was seen a few times. The chain couples TRBV6-1 to TRBJ2-7, with TRBD1 matching over 8 bases. The CDR3 covers 15 residues. The germline V gene encodes CDR1 MNHNS and CDR2 SASEGT. The trim removed 7 bases at V and 4 bases at J, leaving 12 bases unmatched. The CDR3 nucleotides read TGTGCCAGCACACCGGGGACAGGCCTACTTTACGAGCAGTACTTC. Amino acids: CASTPGTGLLYEQYF.

This clone was recorded at least ten times. This sample also contains other DNA sequences that code for the same CDR3. The chain joins TRBV30 to TRBJ2-7; 7 bases fit TRBD2. Trimming cost V 1 base and J 3 bases; bases outside gene matches: 3. Germline V CDR1 and CDR2: GTSNPN, SVGIG (reference sequence). The CDR3 runs 13 residues. CDR3 loop: CAWSGLASYEQYF. The CDR3 DNA sequence: TGTGCCTGGAGTGGACTAGCAAGCTACGAGCAGTACTTC.

V gene TRBV7-3 combines with J gene TRBJ1-1; weak D call: TRBD1 (5 bases). The CDR3 totals 13 residues. V lost 5 bases and J 6 bases, leaving 13 bases between the germline ends. Per the germline V gene, CDR1 is SGHTA and CDR2 is FQGTGA. For the CDR3, the DNA is TGTGCCAGCAGCCCCTCGGGGGTCGCTGAAGCTTTCTTT. Its translation is CASSPSGVAEAFF.

Points on this clone: Other DNA sequences in the sample encode the same CDR3. The chain employs TRBV27 and TRBJ2-7, with TRBD1 identical over 8 bases. Germline lookup yields CDR1 MNHEY and CDR2 SMNVEV (reference sequence). This CDR3 has 14 amino acids. Trimming removed 4 bases from V and 3 bases from J; junction bases left unmatched: 5. For the CDR3, the DNA is TGTGCCAGCAGTTGGACAGGGTTAGGCTACGAGCAGTACTTC. Translation: CASSWTGLGYEQYF.

Comment on this clone: One end of the junction fails to match germline, which may point to a read error. The chain is built from TRBV29-1 and TRBJ1-2; 7 bases map to TRBD1. CDR1 and CDR2 from the germline V gene are SQVTM and ANQGSEA. The CDR3 extends over 13 amino acids. CDR3 region: CSVETGDNCGYTF. The CDR3 DNA follows: TGCAGCGTTGAAACAGGGGACAACTGTGGCTACACCTTC.

The chain is built from TRBV19 and TRBJ2-7, with 10 positions matching TRBD2. Germline assignment: CDR1 LNHDA and CDR2 SQIVND (reference sequence). This CDR3 is 16 amino acids long. V lost 3 bases to trimming and J lost 3 bases; unmatched junction nucleotides: 8. The CDR3 reads CASSMVGSGRYYEQYF. In DNA form, the CDR3 reads TGTGCCAGTAGTATGGTCGGTAGCGGGAGGTACTACGAGCAGTACTTC. Full variable domain (remainder filled in from reference TRBV19 and TRBJ2-7): DGGITQSPKYLFRKEGQNVTLSCEQNLNHDAMYWYRQDPGQGLRLIYYSQIVNDFQKGDIAEGYSVSREKKESFPLTVTSAQKNPTAFYLCASSMVGSGRYYEQYFGPGTRLTVT.

The CDR3 reads CASSGTTGTAGGEYF. The CDR3 DNA reads as TGTGCCAGCAGTGGAACCACCGGGACAGCGGGTGGGGAGTACTTC. The gene calls are TRBV2 and TRBJ2-5; TRBD1 might be the D (7 bases). Trimming removed 4 bases at V and 12 bases at J, with 24 bases between. The V gene's germline CDR1 is SNHLY and CDR2 FYNNEI. This CDR3 is built from 15 residues.

The chain employs TRBV5-4 and TRBJ1-2; D is unresolved. CDR1 is SGHNT, CDR2 YYREEE, per germline (reference sequence). CDR3 length equals 13 residues. The CDR3: CAYAQRTNYGYTF. The CDR3 DNA follows: TGTGCATACGCTCAACGAACAAACTATGGCTACACCTTC. Filled out from reference TRBV5-4 and TRBJ1-2, the complete variable domain reads ETGVTQSPTHLIKTRGQQVTLRCSSQSGHNTVSWYQQALGQGPQFIFQYYREEENGRGNFPPRFSGLQFPNYSSELNVNALELDDSALYLCAYAQRTNYGYTFGSGTRLTVV.

The chain employs TRBV9 and TRBJ2-1, with D tentatively TRBD2 (6 bases). The CDR3 loop spans 15 amino acids. The germline V gene encodes CDR1 SGDLS and CDR2 YYNGEE. Trimming left V 0 bases short and J 5 bases short, with 12 bases between. CDR3: CASSVVGSINNEQFF. CDR3 in DNA: TGTGCCAGCAGCGTAGTCGGGAGTATAAACAATGAGCAGTTCTTC.

The sample holds one count of this clone. The chain uses TRBV6-1 and TRBJ2-7; D is undetermined. Per the germline V gene, CDR1 is MNHNS and CDR2 is SASEGT. The CDR3 totals 14 residues. V was trimmed by 2 bases and J by 5 bases, leaving 13 bases between them. The CDR3 sequence: CASSEPQVPHEQYF. For the CDR3, the DNA is TGTGCCAGCAGTGAACCCCAGGTACCTCACGAGCAGTACTTC.

This clone was seen just once. V usage is TRBV15 and J usage is TRBJ1-5; 7 positions agree with TRBD1. J was trimmed by 9 bases and V by 1 base; bases with no gene match: 12. There are 16 residues in the CDR3. CDR1 and CDR2 from the germline V gene are LNHNV and YYDKDF (reference sequence). The CDR3 reads CATSRGTGDLGRPQHF. DNA of the CDR3: TGTGCCACCAGCAGAGGGACAGGAGACTTGGGGAGGCCCCAGCATTTT.

This clone was seen many times. The V gene is TRBV18, the J gene TRBJ1-3, with TRBD1 matching over 7 bases. Looked up from germline, CDR1 is KGHSH and CDR2 is LQKENI. With 6 bases clipped from V and 0 bases from J, the junction kept 5 bases outside the gene matches. The CDR3 is 15 amino acids. The CDR3 bases are TGTGCCAGCTCCCGGGACAGTCTCTCTGGAAACACCATATATTTT. Translation gives CASSRDSLSGNTIYF.

The chain couples TRBV30 to TRBJ2-5, with 7 nucleotides matching TRBD1. The CDR3 contains 13 residues. V dropped 2 bases and J dropped 2; count of bases not matched to a gene: 2. Germline assignment: CDR1 GTSNPN and CDR2 SVGIG (reference sequence). CDR3 bases: TGTGCCTGGAGTCCGGGACAGCAAGAGACCCAGTACTTC. Protein product: CAWSPGQQETQYF.

The CDR3 DNA is TGTGCCAGCAGCTTGTTGGGGACGGTTTTTAGCTCCTACGAGCAGTACTTC. Translation gives CASSLLGTVFSSYEQYF. This chain links TRBV5-6 with TRBJ2-7; TRBD1 or TRBD2 may be the D gene (5 bases each). The V and J ends lost 1 base and 0 bases respectively, with 17 bases between them. The CDR3 covers 17 residues. Germline CDR1 and CDR2: SGHDT and YYEEEE.

This rearrangement joins TRBV19 to TRBJ1-2; the match to TRBD1 covers 9 bases. Germline CDR1 LNHDA, CDR2 SQIVND (reference sequence). V dropped 6 bases and J dropped 8; count of bases not matched to a gene: 7. The CDR3 sequence is 13 residues long. The DNA of the CDR3 is TGTGCCAGTAGCGGGACAGGGAGGGGCGGCTACACCTTC. The encoded protein is CASSGTGRGGYTF.

This rearrangement joins TRBV6-4 to TRBJ1-1, with 8 nucleotides matching TRBD1. The CDR3 is 13 amino acids. V lost 6 bases to trimming and J lost 5 bases; unmatched junction nucleotides: 5. The V gene's germline CDR1 is MRHNA and CDR2 SNTAGT. CDR3 DNA sequence: TGTGCCAGCAGAAGGACAGGGTGGACTGAAGCTTTCTTT. Amino acids: CASRRTGWTEAFF.